The clone carrying this T cell receptor (beta chain) was recorded a few times. Its cognate antigen is unknown. This CDR3 is 15 amino acids long. Trimming cost V 3 bases and J 3 bases, with 15 bases left between them. The data stem from a study of CD8 T cells in ankylosing spondylitis. Study-wide results and limits: Clones that were linked to disease were CD8+ and were relatively rare in peripheral blood. What seemed typical of ankylosing spondylitis blood was a TCR beta motif built from several highly homologous variants.

Quantitative 5'-RACE was performed with molecular barcodes, and it yielded the TCR beta libraries. TCRdb re-analysed the 5' RACE reads in MiXCR, keeping a single row per CDR3 protein. The table includes 800,000 to 900,000 distinct CDR3 sequences, around 11% detected once. This receptor was identified in a male donor with ankylosing spondylitis. The chain carries TRBV12-3 or TRBV12-4 and TRBJ2-7, with D unresolved. What was sequenced was blood, either unsorted or a sorted T cell fraction (not recorded which). CDR3 residues: CASSLTSAFGYEQYF. CDR3 sequence (DNA): TGTGCCAGCAGTTTGACGTCAGCCTTCGGCTACGAGCAGTACTTC.